The sequence of this TCR beta chain was determined in a study of T cell responses to AZD1222 COVID-19 vaccine (dated by TCRdb to the early 2020s). About the investigation overall: A total of about 230 trial participants underwent TCR sequencing, of whom some 210 received two doses of AZD1222 and about 26 received two doses of the MenACWY control vaccine. Trial participants were enrolled by age into 18-55, 56-69 and 70-plus year subgroups, with roughly 160, 29 and 62 TCR-sequenced participants respectively. Study-wide findings and limitations: Nearly half of unique spike-specific TCRs reportedly recognized epitopes outside regions mutated in the B.1.351 and B.1.1.7 variants. In the small 56-69-year group, the increase in depth fell short of significance, most likely because of low power. Conclusions about previously exposed vaccinees are limited, since just 5 or 6 AZD1222 recipients were seropositive for SARS-CoV-2 at baseline. Participants were mostly white British, with more females than males. The authors suggested clonal diversity may have been underestimated. Because no day 14 peak-response samples were available, the repertoires could be characterized only after the peak T cell response. After two AZD1222 doses, both the breadth and the depth of spike-specific TCRs were significantly higher than at day 0 and than in MenACWY recipients. Vaccine-associated CD4 TCRs spanned the whole spike protein, with dominant responses in regions 160-218 and 743-854.

The time point label corresponds to: about 28 days (+/-7) after the second vaccine dose. AZD1222 recipients whose second dose came at about 4 weeks and those whose second dose came at about 12 weeks were combined into one group, since spike-specific TCR depth and breadth did not differ between the two schedules. Samples from vaccinated people were obtained from the UK trials COV001 and COV002, which included a single-blind randomized controlled phase 2/3 trial of AZD1222 (ChAdOx1 nCoV-19) in healthy adults. For TCRbeta chain sequencing, PBMC samples were collected from trial participants at day 0 and at day 28 after the second dose. Notes on this clone: Its antigen is still unknown. Base qualities are not at hand, and no much larger clone is one base apart.

The CDR3 regions of human TCRbeta chains were analyzed by immunosequencing. As for the authors' bioinformatics: Repertoire TCRs were checked for matches against a reference library of SARS-CoV-2-specific TCRs that had been generated using the MIRA antigen-specificity platform. Breadth was defined as the fraction of unique TCRs that were SARS-CoV-2-associated. Depth was defined as the fraction of total T cells that were SARS-CoV-2-associated. Using the MIRA data, each spike-specific TCR was mapped to the spike region that the TCR reacts to and placed in a CD4 or CD8 class. Log10-transformed breadth and depth values were compared by one-way ANOVA with Sidak's multiple comparisons tests. The table comes from immuneACCESS by way of TCRdb, which keeps in-frame sequences with V and J called. Part of the clones is missing from these tables; in studies checked, under half for an unresolved V gene and the rest for unknown reasons. V and J calls and clone size are given by that table; D and trimming were obtained from the DNA. Present in this sample are about 130,000 clones, roughly 93% of which were seen just once. 6% to 7% of the sample belongs to the ten largest clones.

Including the terminal cysteine and phenylalanine, the CDR3 comprises 14 residues. Just the 42-base CDR3 DNA is kept, in frame starting at base 1. V is cut back by 7 bases and J by 3 bases, with 4 bases in the junction unmatched. Based on the germline V gene, the CDR1 and CDR2 sequences are SNHLY and FYNNEI. The sequence was collected from an adult who received the AZD1222 COVID-19 vaccine. The sequence links TRBV2 to TRBJ2-2; TRBD2 matches 8 bases in the middle. Sequenced material: peripheral blood, taken 28 days after the second AZD1222 dose. The DNA sequence is as follows: TGTGCCAGCACGGAGCGGGGGTACACCGGGGAGCTGTTTTTT. Its coded protein is CASTERGYTGELFF.